The entry that follows covers one T cell receptor beta chain sequence. The sample originates from a study of blood T cell repertoires in COVID-19. Study-level background: Samples taken during acute and convalescent COVID-19 were collected in the United States, Italy and Spain. T cells, B-cell-depleted T cells, or PBMCs supplied cDNA or gDNA.

V lost 5 bases to trimming and J lost 5 bases; unmatched junction nucleotides: 10. Germline CDR1 and CDR2: LNHDA and SQIVND (reference sequence). The CDR3 length is 15 residues. As processed by the authors: It was from reference gene primer amplification that nucleated cell counts were estimated. Produced via immunoSEQ multiplex PCR; TCRdb's table is partial and in-frame only. For V, J and clone size, that table is used; D and trimming come from the DNA. Of about 270,000 clones listed, about nine tenths were seen once; the top ten hold roughly 4%. The clonotype originates from a man in his sixties who had recovered from COVID-19. What was sequenced was peripheral blood. This rearrangement joins TRBV19 to TRBJ2-7; 9 bases match TRBD1. DNA for the CDR3: TGTGCCAGTAGTCTACCCGGGACAGGGCTTCACGAGCAGTACTTC. Protein sequence: CASSLPGTGLHEQYF.